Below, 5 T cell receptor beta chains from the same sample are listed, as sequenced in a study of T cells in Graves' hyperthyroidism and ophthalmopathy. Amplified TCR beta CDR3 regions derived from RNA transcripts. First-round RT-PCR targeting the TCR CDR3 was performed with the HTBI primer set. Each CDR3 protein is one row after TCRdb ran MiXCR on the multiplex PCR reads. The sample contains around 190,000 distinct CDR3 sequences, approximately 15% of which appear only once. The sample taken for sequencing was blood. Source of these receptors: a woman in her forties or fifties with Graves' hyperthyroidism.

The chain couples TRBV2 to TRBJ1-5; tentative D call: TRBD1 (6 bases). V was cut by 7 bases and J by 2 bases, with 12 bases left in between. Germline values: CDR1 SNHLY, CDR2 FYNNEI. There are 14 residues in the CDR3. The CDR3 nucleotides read TGTGCCAGCACGAGGGGGAGCGGCAATCAGCCCCAGCATTTT. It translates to CASTRGSGNQPQHF.

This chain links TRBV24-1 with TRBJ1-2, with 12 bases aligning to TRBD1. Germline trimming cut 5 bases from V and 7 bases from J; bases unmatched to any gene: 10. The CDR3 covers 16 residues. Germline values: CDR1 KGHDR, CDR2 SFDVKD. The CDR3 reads CATSASGTGGEGGYTF. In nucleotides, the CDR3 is TGTGCCACCAGTGCCTCCGGGACAGGGGGCGAGGGTGGCTACACCTTC.

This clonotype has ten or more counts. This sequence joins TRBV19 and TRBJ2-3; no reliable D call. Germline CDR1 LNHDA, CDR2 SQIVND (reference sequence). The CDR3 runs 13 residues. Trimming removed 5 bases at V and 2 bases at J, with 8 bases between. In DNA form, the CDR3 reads TGTGCCAGTAGTCTGCGTCTCACAGATACGCAGTATTTT. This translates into CASSLRLTDTQYF.

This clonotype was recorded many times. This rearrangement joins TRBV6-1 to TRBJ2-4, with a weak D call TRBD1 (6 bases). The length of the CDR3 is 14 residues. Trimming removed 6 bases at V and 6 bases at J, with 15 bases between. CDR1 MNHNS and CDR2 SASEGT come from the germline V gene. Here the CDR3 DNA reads TGTGCCAGCAGCCTCGGACAGTCCACAAACATTCAGTACTTC. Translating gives CASSLGQSTNIQYF.

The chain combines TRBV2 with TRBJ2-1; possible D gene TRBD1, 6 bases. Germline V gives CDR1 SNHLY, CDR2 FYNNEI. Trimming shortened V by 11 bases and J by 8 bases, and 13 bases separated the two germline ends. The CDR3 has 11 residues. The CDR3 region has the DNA TGTGCCTCCCAGGGGTCCCATGAGCAGTTCTTC. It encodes CASQGSHEQFF. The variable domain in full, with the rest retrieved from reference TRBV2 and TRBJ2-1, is EPEVTQTPSHQVTQMGQEVILRCVPISNHLYFYWYRQILGQKVEFLVSFYNNEISEKSEIFDDQFSVERPDGSNFTLKIRSTKLEDSAMYFCASQGSHEQFFGPGTRLTVL.